This T cell receptor beta chain emerged from a study of early T cells in non-severe SARS-CoV-2 infection. General study points: Anti-spike CD8 responses were favored in VDJdb matching, and private and CD4 specificities were missed.

In regard to this clonotype: As yet, its antigen is unknown.

V was clipped by 4 bases and J by 3 bases; unmatched bases: 6. Per germline, CDR1 MNHEY and CDR2 SVGEGT. The CDR3 loop spans 16 amino acids. Each single cDNA molecule received a unique molecular identifier. One entry per CDR3 protein results from TCRdb running MiXCR on the 5' RACE reads. This table has approximately 42,000 distinct CDR3 sequences, approximately 6.9% appearing once. This sequence was found in an adult who was a healthcare worker with PCR-confirmed SARS-CoV-2 infection or an uninfected control (not recorded which). The rearrangement uses TRBV6-2 or TRBV6-3 and TRBJ2-3, with 11 bases matching TRBD2. The sequenced material came from whole blood. CDR3 sequence reads: CASSFSGGADTDTQYF. CDR3 coding DNA: TGTGCCAGCAGTTTTAGCGGGGGGGCCGATACAGATACGCAGTATTTT.